What follows describes a single TCR beta chain. The data are from a study of shared T cell receptors in the human thymus. Profiled with immunoSEQ multiplex PCR; TCRdb holds only in-frame clones, not every one. The table lists 720,000 or so clones, around 85% of them singletons, with under 0.012% in the top ten. The CDR3 consists of 15 residues. Germline loops: CDR1 SGDLS, CDR2 YYNGEE. V gave up 2 bases and J gave up 9 bases; unmatched junction bases: 10. In addition, the sample was reused for a study of human thymus T cells.

V usage is TRBV9 and J usage is TRBJ2-1; 8 nucleotides match TRBD1. This clonotype originated in a girl under three years old with a congenital heart defect. Input material: thymocytes. DNA of the CDR3: TGTGCCAGCAGCGTTCTTGGACAGGGCGCGAGTGAGCAGTTCTTC. Translated: CASSVLGQGASEQFF.